These 20 T cell receptor beta chains came from one sample sequenced in a study of blood T cell repertoires in COVID-19. The method was immunoSEQ multiplex PCR; TCRdb's version includes in-frame clones alone and lacks a portion of them. The sample yields roughly 100,000 clones, just under 85% seen once. The sample taken for sequencing was peripheral blood. Every receptor here comes from a woman aged 80 or over with active or convalescent COVID-19.

The gene calls are TRBV19 and TRBJ2-1, with 7 positions matching TRBD2. V lost 4 bases, J lost 5 bases, and 11 bases stayed unmatched. CDR1 LNHDA and CDR2 SQIVND come from the germline V gene (reference sequence). This CDR3 is built from 16 residues. CDR3 sequence: CASSTTFGAGDNEQFF. In nucleotides, the CDR3 is TGTGCCAGTAGTACCACCTTCGGGGCGGGGGACAATGAGCAGTTCTTC.

The chain employs TRBV28 and TRBJ2-5; TRBD1 agrees at 7 bases. The germline V gene has CDR1 MDHEN and CDR2 SYDVKM. With 7 bases clipped from V and 6 bases from J, the junction kept 14 bases outside the gene matches. The length of the CDR3 is 15 residues. The CDR3 DNA sequence: TGTGCCAGCACCACACAGGGGCTGGAGAGGAAGACCCAGTACTTC. This translates into CASTTQGLERKTQYF.

This sequence joins TRBV28 and TRBJ1-1, with 7 bases aligning to TRBD1. With V trimmed by 10 bases and J by 6 bases, 5 bases remained unmatched. The germline CDR1 and CDR2 sequences are MDHEN and SYDVKM. This CDR3 region has 11 residues. This chain's CDR3 is CATNRGAEAFF. In DNA, the CDR3 is TGTGCCACAAACAGGGGCGCTGAAGCTTTCTTT.

V usage is TRBV5-5 and J usage is TRBJ2-3, with 9 bases lining up with TRBD2. In germline, CDR1 is SGHKS, CDR2 YYEKEE (reference sequence). The V and J ends lost 4 bases and 0 bases, in that order; junction bases with no gene match: 6. This CDR3 has 16 residues. The CDR3 DNA reads as TGTGCCAGCAGCCCTAGCGGGAACCCTAGCACAGATACGCAGTATTTT. This codes for CASSPSGNPSTDTQYF.

The rearrangement links TRBV20-1 to TRBJ2-7; tentative D call: TRBD1 (5 bases). The CDR3 contains 11 residues. Trimming shortened V by 2 bases and J by 5 bases, and 7 bases separated the two germline ends. Germline-derived CDR1 and CDR2 are DFQATT and SNEGSKA (reference sequence). The CDR3 is CSARSGNEQYF. CDR3 DNA: TGCAGTGCTAGATCAGGGAACGAGCAGTACTTC.

This clone was counted a single time. V is TRBV14 and J is TRBJ1-1; weak D call: TRBD1 (6 bases). CDR3 length: 18 amino acids. Trimming stripped 0 bases from V and 0 bases from J, with 17 bases between. Germline loops: CDR1 SGHDN, CDR2 FVKESK. The CDR3 sequence is CASSQDRSIGQLNTEAFF. The CDR3 region has the DNA TGTGCCAGCAGCCAAGATAGGAGTATAGGACAGCTGAACACTGAAGCTTTCTTT.

The J gene is TRBJ2-7, the V gene TRBV11-3, with D possibly matching TRBD1 (6 bases). The CDR3 totals 13 residues. V was trimmed by 1 base and J by 6 bases, leaving 10 bases between them. Germline V gene data show CDR1 as SGHNT and CDR2 as YENEEA. CDR3 sequence: CASSLVGGGEQYF. In nucleotides, the CDR3 is TGTGCCAGCAGCTTAGTAGGGGGTGGCGAGCAGTACTTC.

This clone was counted at least ten times. Here the CDR3 reads CASSLDRGPGNTIYF. Written as DNA, the CDR3 is TGTGCCAGCAGCCTCGACAGGGGCCCTGGAAACACCATATATTTT. The V gene is TRBV5-8, the J gene TRBJ1-3; 8 positions match TRBD1. Germline-derived CDR1 and CDR2 are SGHTS and YDEGEE. Trimming removed 4 bases from V and 2 bases from J; junction bases left unmatched: 5. CDR3 length: 15 amino acids.

V usage is TRBV5-1 and J usage is TRBJ1-2; D may be TRBD1 (5 bases). The germline gives CDR1 SGHRS, CDR2 YFSETQ. The V end lost 4 bases, the J end lost 12 bases, and 16 bases lay between the germline ends. CDR3 length: 12 amino acids. This chain's CDR3 is CASSASGELNTF. The CDR3 DNA is TGCGCCAGCAGCGCCTCGGGGGAACTTAACACCTTC.

The chain employs TRBV9 and TRBJ2-1; 9 bases align to TRBD2. Looked up from germline, CDR1 is SGDLS and CDR2 is YYNGEE. V gave up 4 bases and J gave up 6 bases; unmatched junction bases: 5. The CDR3 has 14 amino acids. CDR3 loop: CASSSSGISNEQFF. The CDR3 DNA sequence: TGTGCCAGCAGCTCTAGCGGGATTAGCAATGAGCAGTTCTTC.

The chain recombines TRBV6-1 with TRBJ1-6; D remains ambiguous. The V gene lost 2 bases and the J gene lost 8 bases, with 10 bases spanning the gap. The length of the CDR3 is 14 residues. The germline gives CDR1 MNHNS, CDR2 SASEGT. The chain's CDR3 is CASSERLRDSPLHF. CDR3 nucleotide sequence: TGTGCCAGCAGTGAACGGTTACGAGATTCACCCCTCCACTTT.

The V gene is TRBV28, the J gene TRBJ1-1; 7 positions agree with TRBD1. The CDR3 length is 16 residues. After removal of 6 bases from V and 0 bases from J, the junction contained 10 bases not matched to a gene. The germline gives CDR1 MDHEN, CDR2 SYDVKM. The CDR3 protein is CASRYGTDTMNTEAFF. DNA of the CDR3: TGTGCCAGCAGATACGGGACAGATACAATGAACACTGAAGCTTTCTTT.

The rearrangement links TRBV10-3 to TRBJ2-7; D remains ambiguous. Germline assignment: CDR1 ENHRY and CDR2 SYGVKD. The CDR3 covers 11 residues. The CDR3 nucleotides read TGTGCTGGCGGCGTCGGCAACGAGCAGTACTTC. This sequence encodes CAGGVGNEQYF.

V is TRBV11-3 and J is TRBJ2-1; 8 bases match TRBD2. J was trimmed by 6 bases and V by 0 bases; bases with no gene match: 4. Germline V CDR1 and CDR2: SGHNT, YENEEA. CDR3 length: 15 residues. DNA for the CDR3: TGTGCCAGCAGCTTAGATGGCCTAGCGGGCAATGAGCAGTTCTTC. This codes for CASSLDGLAGNEQFF.

Relative to its sample, this clone is medium-sized. This sequence joins TRBV7-3 and TRBJ2-3; D is ambiguous. Germline CDR1 and CDR2: SGHTA and FQGTGA. The CDR3 runs to 15 residues. V was shortened by 4 bases and J by 0 bases, with 11 bases between the two germline ends. The CDR3 here is CASSYIGGSTDTQYF. The CDR3 DNA sequence: TGTGCCAGCAGCTATATCGGCGGAAGCACAGATACGCAGTATTTT.

The V call is TRBV7-2, the J call TRBJ1-3; D uncertain. The CDR3 spans 12 residues. The germline V gene has CDR1 SGHTA and CDR2 FQGNSA. Trimming left V 1 base short and J 11 bases short, with 9 bases between. DNA for the CDR3: TGTGCCAGCAGCTTAGGATACGCAGCCATATATTTT. Protein sequence: CASSLGYAAIYF.

The CDR3 region is CASILVPNSPLHF. In nucleotides, the CDR3 is TGTGCCAGCATACTGGTACCGAATTCACCCCTCCACTTT. The chain couples TRBV6-5 to TRBJ1-6; D uncertain. The length of the CDR3 is 13 residues. The germline CDR1 and CDR2 sequences are MNHEY and SVGAGI. Trimming left V 7 bases short and J 7 bases short, with 11 bases between.

The chain recombines TRBV6-1 with TRBJ1-5; 7 bases map to TRBD1. The germline gives CDR1 MNHNS, CDR2 SASEGT. V dropped 2 bases and J dropped 6; count of bases not matched to a gene: 4. This CDR3 is built from 14 residues. CDR3 amino acids: CASSEQGGGQPQHF. Here the CDR3 DNA reads TGTGCCAGCAGTGAACAGGGGGGAGGTCAGCCCCAGCATTTT.

J is TRBJ1-5 and V is TRBV6-4; a weak D match, TRBD1 (6 bases). Germline CDR1 reads MRHNA; CDR2 reads SNTAGT. V was clipped by 7 bases and J by 0 bases, with 28 bases between them. This CDR3 is 20 amino acids long. The CDR3 loop reads CASIHPHRNVQGRSNQPQHF. The CDR3 bases are TGTGCCAGCATCCACCCCCACCGAAATGTACAGGGTCGTAGCAATCAGCCCCAGCATTTT.

The rearrangement joins TRBV7-3 to TRBJ1-1, with TRBD1 matching 8 bases. Per the germline V gene, CDR1 is SGHTA and CDR2 is FQGTGA. The CDR3 has 16 residues. The V and J ends lost 5 bases and 1 base, in that order; junction bases with no gene match: 9. The CDR3 is CASSPDRGRTNTEAFF. Written as DNA, the CDR3 is TGTGCCAGCAGCCCTGACAGGGGACGGACGAACACTGAAGCTTTCTTT.